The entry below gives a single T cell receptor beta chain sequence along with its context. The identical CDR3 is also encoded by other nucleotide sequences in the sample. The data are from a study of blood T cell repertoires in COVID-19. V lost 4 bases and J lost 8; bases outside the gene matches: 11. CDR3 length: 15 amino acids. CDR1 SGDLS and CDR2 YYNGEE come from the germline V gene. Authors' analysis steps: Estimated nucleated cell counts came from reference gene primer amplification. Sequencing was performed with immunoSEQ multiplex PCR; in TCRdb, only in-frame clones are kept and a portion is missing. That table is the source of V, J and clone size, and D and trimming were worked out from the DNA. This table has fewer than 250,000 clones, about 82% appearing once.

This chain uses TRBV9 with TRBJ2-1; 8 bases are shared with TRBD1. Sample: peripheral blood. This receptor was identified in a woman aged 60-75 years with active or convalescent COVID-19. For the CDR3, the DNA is TGTGCCAGCAGCCCCCACAGGGGGGCCTGGGATGAGCAGTTCTTC. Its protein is CASSPHRGAWDEQFF.